This TCR beta chain came from a study of Graves' ophthalmopathy and Graves' hyperthyroidism. CDR1 is SGHRS, CDR2 YFSETQ, per germline. The CDR3 is made up of 15 amino acids. V shed 6 bases and J 2 bases; nucleotides not matched to a gene: 9. On this clonotype itself: What it binds is unknown.

Other autoimmune diseases, uncontrolled infections, pregnancy or lactation led to the exclusion of patients. Study-level results: Ophthalmopathy cases were distinguished from stable hyperthyroidism by a 13-signature model, reaching about 90% sensitivity and roughly 81% specificity. Blood also held most thyroid clonotypes expanded above 0.001 frequency.

Amplification of the TCR beta CDR3 regions used RNA transcripts (as template). Second-round multiplex PCR came after first-round RT-PCR with HTBI primers. TCRdb itself ran the multiplex PCR reads through MiXCR, one entry per CDR3 protein. The table includes about 740,000 distinct CDR3 sequences, around 40% detected once. Sequencing was carried out using peripheral blood. The rearrangement uses TRBV5-1 and TRBJ2-7, with 9 bases aligning to TRBD2. The TCR comes from an adult man with Graves' ophthalmopathy. The CDR3: CASTHRAGGTYEQYF. Here the CDR3 DNA reads TGCGCCAGCACCCACCGAGCGGGAGGCACCTACGAGCAGTACTTC.